This TCR beta chain is drawn from a study of T-cell memory formation after mild COVID-19. TCRdb called the 5' RACE reads again in MiXCR, with one record for every CDR3 protein. The table lists approximately 300,000 distinct CDR3 sequences, roughly 15% of them singletons, with more than 20% in the top ten. This clonotype occurred a few times. Germline V gene lookup returns CDR1 LGHNA and CDR2 YSLEER. V lost 1 base and J lost 6; bases outside the gene matches: 5. CDR3 length: 15 residues. The material sequenced was PBMCs or a T cell subset sorted from them (not recorded which). The chain combines TRBV4-3 with TRBJ2-2, with 7 bases matching TRBD1. This TCR was recovered from a man between 18 and 35 years old who had mild COVID-19 (a few samples of this study predate the infection). Cell type and time point are not known. CDR3 sequence reads: CASSQVSGGAGELFF. The CDR3 DNA sequence: TGCGCCAGCAGCCAAGTGTCAGGGGGTGCCGGGGAGCTGTTTTTT.